This TCR beta chain was profiled in a study of T cell repertoires in cytomegalovirus infection. This clonotype turned up a few times. Its antigen is not known. TCRdb used MiXCR to reprocess the reads, holding one entry per CDR3 protein. This table holds some 700,000 distinct CDR3 sequences, approximately 34% found once. With V trimmed by 3 bases and J by 5 bases, 7 bases remained unmatched. CDR1 is SGHVS, CDR2 FNYEAQ, per germline. CDR3 length equals 14 residues. Points from the study as a whole: Totalled public TCR beta family frequency picked out people who carried CMV plus the relevant HLA.

Sequencing input: PBMCs. The J gene is TRBJ2-7, the V gene TRBV7-6, with 7 bases matching TRBD1. This receptor was identified in a human donor in good health (CMV status not recorded). Some clones in this sample may be carry-over from other donors' samples. CDR3 sequence: CASSFGQAVDEQYF. CDR3 in DNA: TGTGCCAGCAGCTTTGGACAGGCGGTAGACGAGCAGTACTTC.